This T cell receptor (beta chain) was retrieved from a study of beta chain features in type 1 diabetes. Study outcomes and limitations: Sequencing the cDNA could make cells with high TCR expression show up more than they should.

TCRB transcripts that were expressed got sequenced, as all of the isolated RNA had been reverse transcribed. Sequencing used immunoSEQ multiplex PCR; TCRdb keeps in-frame clones, though not all of them. The table lists about 350,000 clones, about 20% of them singletons. In the case of this clone: Its target is unknown.

CDR3 length equals 13 residues. V dropped 1 base and J dropped 4 bases, with 7 bases sitting between them. Germline V gene sequence: CDR1 SEHNR, CDR2 FQNEAQ (reference sequence). The chain couples TRBV7-9 to TRBJ1-1; D perhaps matches TRBD1 (5 bases). The sequence was collected from a woman between 18 and 30 years old in good health. Sequenced sample: naive CD4+ T cells from blood. The CDR3 sequence is CASSLDRSTEAFF. The CDR3 DNA is TGTGCCAGCAGCTTAGACAGGAGCACTGAAGCTTTCTTT.